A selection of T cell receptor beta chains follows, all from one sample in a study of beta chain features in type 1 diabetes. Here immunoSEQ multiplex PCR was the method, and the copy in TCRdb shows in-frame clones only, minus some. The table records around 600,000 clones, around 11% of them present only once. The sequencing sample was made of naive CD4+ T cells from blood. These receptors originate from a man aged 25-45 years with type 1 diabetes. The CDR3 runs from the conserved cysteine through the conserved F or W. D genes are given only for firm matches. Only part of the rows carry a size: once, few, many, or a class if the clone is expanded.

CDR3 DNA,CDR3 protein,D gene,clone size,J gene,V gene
TGTGCCAGCAGACTAGGGACAGACACTGAAGCTTTCTTT,CASRLGTDTEAFF,TRBD1,.,TRBJ1-1,TRBV7-9
TGTGCCAGCAGCCAATCAGGGCGTGATGAAAAACTGTTTTTT,CASSQSGRDEKLFF,.,few,TRBJ1-4,TRBV4-2
TGTGCCAGCAGTACACAGGGGGATCAGCCCCAGCATTTT,CASSTQGDQPQHF,TRBD1,few,TRBJ1-5,TRBV6-6
TGTGCCACCAGCAGACCAATCGGGGCCAGATCGAACACCGGGGAGCTGTTTTTT,CATSRPIGARSNTGELFF,.,few,TRBJ2-2,TRBV15
TGTGCCAGCAGTTTGGACAGGGCCTTATACGAGCAGTACTTC,CASSLDRALYEQYF,TRBD1,.,TRBJ2-7,TRBV28
TGTGCCTGGAGTTCTGGAAACACCATATATTTT,CAWSSGNTIYF,.,.,TRBJ1-3,TRBV30
TGTGCCAGCAGCTGGGGCTTGGGCTCTGGAAACACCATATATTTT,CASSWGLGSGNTIYF,.,.,TRBJ1-3,TRBV7-2
TGTGCCTGGAGTGTACTACAGAGCAATCAGCCCCAGCATTTT,CAWSVLQSNQPQHF,.,few,TRBJ1-5,TRBV30
TGCGCCAGCAGCGTGGACAGGGCCGAGCAGTTCTTC,CASSVDRAEQFF,TRBD1,.,TRBJ2-1,TRBV5-1
TGTGCCAGCAGCTTAGTGCGGCGAACCGGCGTGGCAGATACGCAGTATTTT,CASSLVRRTGVADTQYF,.,.,TRBJ2-3,TRBV7-2
TGTGCCAGTGGACTAGCGTCCTACAATGAGCAGTTCTTC,CASGLASYNEQFF,TRBD2,.,TRBJ2-1,TRBV6-1
TGTGCCATCAGAAAGACAGGGGATGAGCAGTTCTTC,CAIRKTGDEQFF,TRBD1,few,TRBJ2-1,TRBV10-3
TGTGCCAGCAGTGACGGGACAAGGAACACCGGGGAGCTGTTTTTT,CASSDGTRNTGELFF,.,.,TRBJ2-2,TRBV6-1
TGTGCCTGGGACAGAAGCCAAGAGACCCAGTACTTC,CAWDRSQETQYF,.,.,TRBJ2-5,TRBV30
TGTGCCAGCAGTGGGAGATATGGCTACACCTTC,CASSGRYGYTF,.,.,TRBJ1-2,TRBV6-1
TGTGCCAGCAGCTTAGCGGCGGCCGACAAGCCCCAGCATTTT,CASSLAAADKPQHF,.,few,TRBJ1-5,TRBV7-2
TGTGCCAGCAGCCAACACCCCTCGAACACTGAAGCTTTCTTT,CASSQHPSNTEAFF,.,.,TRBJ1-1,TRBV7-8
TGTGCCAGCAGCCTCCAGGGGAGCGAAAATTCACCCCTCCACTTT,CASSLQGSENSPLHF,.,few,TRBJ1-6,TRBV7-8
TGCGCCAGCAGCCAAGAGGCAGCCGTCGTATATTCACCCCTCCACTTT,CASSQEAAVVYSPLHF,.,few,TRBJ1-6,TRBV4-3
TGTGCCAGCAGCCCCCGCAACTCGTGGAATGAGCAGTTCTTC,CASSPRNSWNEQFF,.,few,TRBJ2-1,TRBV11-3
TGTGCCAGCAGTGGGGCCCTAGCGAGCACAGATACGCAGTATTTT,CASSGALASTDTQYF,.,.,TRBJ2-3,TRBV2
TGTGCCAGCAGCTTAACGGCAGGGGATATTTACGAGCAGTACTTC,CASSLTAGDIYEQYF,.,few,TRBJ2-7,TRBV7-9
TGTGCCAGCAGCTTACTAGCGGGGGACAGTTCTGGGGCCAACGTCCTGACTTTC,CASSLLAGDSSGANVLTF,TRBD2,few,TRBJ2-6,TRBV7-3
TGTGCCTGGAGTACAAGGCGGCTGTACTACGAGCAGTACTTC,CAWSTRRLYYEQYF,.,few,TRBJ2-7,TRBV30
TGCGCCAGCAGTTCAGGGTCTGGCAATCAGCCCCAGCATTTT,CASSSGSGNQPQHF,.,few,TRBJ1-5,TRBV5-1
TGTGCCTGGAGTTCCGGGACAGGGCCTCAGCCCCAGCATTTT,CAWSSGTGPQPQHF,TRBD1,few,TRBJ1-5,TRBV30
TGTGCCAGCAGCCAAGATCGACAGGGCGAGCAGTACTTC,CASSQDRQGEQYF,TRBD1,.,TRBJ2-7,TRBV14
TGTGCCAGCAGTGGGAATCCAGGAGCTGAAGCTTTCTTT,CASSGNPGAEAFF,.,few,TRBJ1-1,TRBV2
TGTGCCAGCAGTGATACCGGGACAGTTACCGGGGAGCTGTTTTTT,CASSDTGTVTGELFF,TRBD1,.,TRBJ2-2,TRBV25-1
TGTGCCAGCAGCTTAAGGCGGTGGCAGAGCACAGATACGCAGTATTTT,CASSLRRWQSTDTQYF,.,.,TRBJ2-3,TRBV11-2
TGTGCCAGCAGTCTCCTCCCGACAGGAGTAAATTCACCCCTCCACTTT,CASSLLPTGVNSPLHF,.,.,TRBJ1-6,TRBV28
TGCGCCAGCAGAGGACAGGAGAACACTGAAGCTTTCTTT,CASRGQENTEAFF,TRBD1,.,TRBJ1-1,TRBV5-1
TGTGCCAGCAGCCAAGTTTACGAAAAACTGTTTTTT,CASSQVYEKLFF,.,.,TRBJ1-4,TRBV28
TGTGCCAGCAGCTGGGGACAGTTTAATTCACCCCTCCACTTT,CASSWGQFNSPLHF,TRBD1,.,TRBJ1-6,TRBV7-9
TGTGCCAGCAGTGGTACAGGGGCCTATAATTCACCCCTCCACTTT,CASSGTGAYNSPLHF,TRBD1,few,TRBJ1-6,TRBV2
TGTGCCAGCAGAGATAGCAATCAGCCCCAGCATTTT,CASRDSNQPQHF,.,few,TRBJ1-5,TRBV6-6
TGTGCCAGCAGTCCCGGGACAGCCGCCCTCTACAATGAGCAGTTCTTC,CASSPGTAALYNEQFF,TRBD1,few,TRBJ2-1,TRBV28
TGTGCCAGCAGTAGACTAGCGGGGGGCTCTGGGGCCAACGTCCTGACTTTC,CASSRLAGGSGANVLTF,TRBD2,.,TRBJ2-6,TRBV2
TGTGCCAGCAGCCCGGAATCGGGTGGCTACACCTTC,CASSPESGGYTF,.,.,TRBJ1-2,TRBV6-5
TGTGCCAGCAGCTTGAGGAGAACTGAAGCTTTCTTT,CASSLRRTEAFF,.,few,TRBJ1-1,TRBV5-6
TGTGCCAGCAGCCCGGGAGCGGGGGGAGAGACCCAGTACTTC,CASSPGAGGETQYF,TRBD2,few,TRBJ2-5,TRBV7-9
TGTGCCAGCAGTGAAAACGAGACACCTAACTATGGCTACACCTTC,CASSENETPNYGYTF,.,few,TRBJ1-2,TRBV6-1
TGCGCCAGCAGTGGAGGGACAGGGTACTACGAGCAGTACTTC,CASSGGTGYYEQYF,TRBD1,few,TRBJ2-7,TRBV10-2
TGTGCCAGCAGTTATGGGGGGGTTCTCCACGAGCAGTACTTC,CASSYGGVLHEQYF,TRBD2,.,TRBJ2-7,TRBV6-5
TGTGCCGCGAAAGGGGGAGGGGGCGGCTACACCTTC,CAAKGGGGGYTF,TRBD1,few,TRBJ1-2,TRBV30
TGTGCCAGCAGCAAAGGACAGGGGAACACTGAAGCTTTCTTT,CASSKGQGNTEAFF,TRBD1,.,TRBJ1-1,TRBV9
TGTGCCTGGAGTCAGACTGGGGCCTATGGCTACACCTTC,CAWSQTGAYGYTF,.,few,TRBJ1-2,TRBV30
TGTGCCAGCAGCTCTCGCAACCGGGAGGTCTATGGCTACACCTTC,CASSSRNREVYGYTF,.,.,TRBJ1-2,TRBV7-2
TGTGCCAGTAGTTCACAGCGGACTAGCGGGTCCTACGAGCAGTACTTC,CASSSQRTSGSYEQYF,TRBD2,few,TRBJ2-7,TRBV19
TGTGCCAGCAGCTTCCCGAACACTGAAGCTTTCTTT,CASSFPNTEAFF,.,.,TRBJ1-1,TRBV7-2
TGTGCCAGCAAGGAGACCCAGTACTTC,CASKETQYF,.,.,TRBJ2-5,TRBV27
TGTGCCAGCAGCGCGGGACCGACGCTGGAAAAACTGTTTTTT,CASSAGPTLEKLFF,.,few,TRBJ1-4,TRBV5-5
TGTGCCAGCAGCGCTCCTGGGACAGGGAAAGTAGCTGAAGCTTTCTTT,CASSAPGTGKVAEAFF,TRBD1,few,TRBJ1-1,TRBV5-4
TGTGCCAGCAGTTTGCCCACCACCTCCTACGAGCAGTACTTC,CASSLPTTSYEQYF,.,.,TRBJ2-7,TRBV28
TGTGCCAGCAGCTGGGGACAGGGAAAAGAGACCCAGTACTTC,CASSWGQGKETQYF,TRBD1,few,TRBJ2-5,TRBV11-2